These 16 T cell receptor beta chains came from one sample sequenced in a study of regulatory T cells in long-lasting Graves disease. The TCR beta library used iRepertoire HTBI primers with Arm-PCR amplification of CDR3. TCRdb reprocessed the multiplex PCR reads with MiXCR, giving one entry per CDR3 protein. The table includes 350,000 to 400,000 distinct CDR3 sequences, roughly 17% detected once. Time point described: newly diagnosed GD, antithyroid drugs for less than 3 months. The authors made the TCR library using RNA they extracted from PBMCs. These data are also associated with another study on T cells in Graves' hyperthyroidism and ophthalmopathy.

The sequencing used peripheral blood mononuclear cells (PBMCs), collected at new diagnosis, from a patient treated with antithyroid drugs. The receptors shown here come from a woman younger than 35 with Graves disease.

The chain employs TRBV29-1 and TRBJ1-1; D is unclear. CDR3 length: 13 residues. Germline loops: CDR1 SQVTM, CDR2 ANQGSEA. V was trimmed by 4 bases and J by 0 bases, leaving 9 bases between them. This chain's CDR3 is CSVVTQMNTEAFF. Written as DNA, the CDR3 is TGCAGCGTTGTAACACAGATGAACACTGAAGCTTTCTTT.

This clonotype was detected a few times. The chain combines TRBV20-1 with TRBJ2-5; 11 bases are shared with TRBD1. J lost 5 bases, V lost 6 bases, and 8 bases had no gene match. From germline, CDR1 is DFQATT and CDR2 SNEGSKA (reference sequence). There are 14 residues in the CDR3. CDR3 bases: TGCAGTGCCCTTAGGACAGGGGGCGGTGAGACCCAGTACTTC. Residues: CSALRTGGGETQYF.

About this clonotype: A read error may be the cause here, since a much bigger clone is one base away. The chain employs TRBV30 and TRBJ2-7; the D gene could be TRBD1 or TRBD2 (5 bases each). V lost 3 bases to trimming and J lost 9 bases, with 24 bases between them. This CDR3 contains 15 residues. The germline V gene encodes CDR1 GTSNPN and CDR2 SVGIG (reference sequence). Here the CDR3 reads CAWSSPTGAADGQYF. As DNA, the CDR3 is TGTGCCTGGAGCTCCCCTACCGGGGCCGCGGACGGGCAGTACTTC.

This clonotype was detected only a few times. V is TRBV25-1 and J is TRBJ2-7, with TRBD1 as a possible D gene (5 bases). The CDR3 contains 15 residues. CDR1 is MGHDK and CDR2 is SYGVNS in the germline V gene. Trimming pared 0 bases from V and 3 bases from J, leaving 12 bases between. The CDR3 sequence: CASSEYRGRNYEQYF. CDR3 coding DNA: TGTGCCAGCAGTGAATATAGGGGCAGAAACTACGAGCAGTACTTC.

A note on this clonotype: Its ends do not fully match the called genes, so a read error is possible. The rearrangement joins TRBV15 to TRBJ1-4; no firm D call. The length of the CDR3 is 16 residues. Germline CDR1 and CDR2: LNHNV and YYDKDF (reference sequence). The CDR3 here is CATSRDTARLDERLFF. The CDR3 nucleotides read TGTGCCACCAGCAGAGATACCGCAAGGTTGGATGAAAGACTGTTTTTT.

In this sample, this clonotype turned up many times. The chain links TRBV2 to TRBJ1-6; D ambiguous. The germline V and J ends were trimmed by 6 bases and 6 bases, with 9 bases remaining between them. The CDR3 spans 13 residues. The V gene's germline CDR1 is SNHLY and CDR2 FYNNEI. The CDR3 DNA reads TGTGCCAGCAGAAACTGGTTTAATTCACCCCTCCACTTT. This gives the protein CASRNWFNSPLHF.

This clonotype has just a few counts. The genes are TRBV20-1 and TRBJ2-3; TRBD2 agrees at 9 bases. This CDR3 has 15 residues. V lost 0 bases to trimming and J lost 2 bases; unmatched junction nucleotides: 3. Germline CDR1 reads DFQATT; CDR2 reads SNEGSKA (reference sequence). Written as DNA, the CDR3 is TGCAGTGCTAGAGAGGGGGGACTAGCCACAGATACGCAGTATTTT. Its translation is CSAREGGLATDTQYF.

Concerning this clonotype itself: At one end, the junction sequence differs from germline, possibly due to a read error. The chain couples TRBV6-1 to TRBJ2-3, with 7 bases lining up with TRBD2. CDR3 length: 15 residues. Germline V lookup: CDR1 MNHNS, CDR2 SASEGT. This CDR3 reads CAISERGDPTDTQYF. The CDR3 coding sequence is TGTGCCATCAGTGAACGGGGGGACCCCACAGATACGCAGTATTTT.

This chain joins TRBV11-2 and TRBJ2-7; 10 bases fit TRBD1. The junction had 9 bases not matched to a gene; V was cut back by 5 bases and J by 5 bases. Germline CDR1 reads SGHAT; CDR2 reads FQNNGV. CDR3 length: 15 residues. The CDR3 nucleotides are TGTGCCAGCAGCCTTGGGACAGGGGAAGTCGACGAGCAGTACTTC. It specifies CASSLGTGEVDEQYF.

At least ten counts were recorded for this clonotype. The V and J genes are TRBV5-1 and TRBJ2-3; D not resolved. Between the trimmed V and J ends, which lost 2 bases and 10 bases, there was a span of 29 bases. The CDR3 runs to 18 residues. Germline V gene lookup returns CDR1 SGHRS and CDR2 YFSETQ. The CDR3 region has the DNA TGCGCCAGCAGCTTTGCCCCCCCCTCAGTCCCCACTACCCGTGCGCAGTATTTT. Protein: CASSFAPPSVPTTRAQYF.

This clonotype showed up many times. The chain recombines TRBV28 with TRBJ2-1; D is perhaps TRBD2 (6 bases). This CDR3 spans 12 amino acids. Germline assignment: CDR1 MDHEN and CDR2 SYDVKM. The V gene lost 5 bases and the J gene lost 10 bases, with 12 bases spanning the gap. The DNA of the CDR3 is TGTGCCAGCAGTCGGCAGCGGGCCGAGCAGTTCTTC. It yields the protein CASSRQRAEQFF.

This clonotype came up many times. The chain uses TRBV12-3 or TRBV12-4 and TRBJ1-4; unclear D gene. Trimming took 8 bases from V and 8 from J, leaving 15 bases between them. The CDR3 has 13 residues. The CDR3 region is CASALGYGEKLFF. The CDR3 DNA follows: TGTGCCAGCGCCCTTGGATATGGCGAAAAACTGTTTTTT.

V usage is TRBV27 and J usage is TRBJ1-5; 10 bases are a match to TRBD1. The length of the CDR3 is 14 residues. Germline CDR1 MNHEY, CDR2 SMNVEV (reference sequence). V lost 6 bases and J lost 5; bases outside the gene matches: 4. The CDR3 sequence: CASSPGQGYQPQHF. Written as DNA, the CDR3 is TGTGCCAGCAGCCCGGGACAGGGGTATCAGCCCCAGCATTTT.

CDR3 sequence reads: CASSSDRGGNQPQHF. In nucleotides, the CDR3 is TGCGCCAGCAGTTCGGACAGGGGAGGAAATCAGCCCCAGCATTTT. The V gene is TRBV5-1, the J gene TRBJ1-5; 9 bases line up with TRBD1. This CDR3 comprises 15 residues. V shed 5 bases, J shed 4 bases, and the junction held 7 bases outside the gene matches. Germline CDR1 reads SGHRS; CDR2 reads YFSETQ.

CDR3 residues: CASSSQGTPGQGAYEQYF. CDR3 bases: TGCGCCAGCAGCAGCCAAGGGACCCCGGGACAGGGTGCCTACGAGCAGTACTTC. The chain carries TRBV5-1 and TRBJ2-7; 9 nucleotides align to TRBD1. J gave up 2 bases and V 4 bases, and 16 bases lay outside the gene matches. The CDR3 extends over 18 amino acids. Germline V CDR1 and CDR2: SGHRS, YFSETQ.

This clonotype showed up many times. The chain uses TRBV3-1 and TRBJ2-5, with D perhaps matching TRBD2 (6 bases). The CDR3 sequence is 15 residues long. Germline loops: CDR1 LGHDT, CDR2 YNNKEL (reference sequence). V was trimmed by 1 base and J by 5 bases, leaving 14 bases between them. The CDR3 DNA is TGTGCCAGCAGCCAAGGAGGAGGGGAGGAGGAGACCCAGTACTTC. Protein product: CASSQGGGEEETQYF.